What follows are 19 T cell receptor beta chains derived from one specimen sequenced in a study of blood T cell repertoires in COVID-19. Only in-frame clones appear in the TCRdb table, and some are missing; sequencing was by immunoSEQ multiplex PCR. The data contain about 56,000 clones, 84% of them singletons. Sequencing input: peripheral blood. The receptors shown here come from a woman older than 75 with acute or convalescent COVID-19.

The chain couples TRBV23-1 to TRBJ1-2, with TRBD1 as a possible D gene (6 bases). TRBV23-1 has ORF status, its function being uncertain. Trimming left V 2 bases short and J 3 bases short, with 13 bases between. The length of the CDR3 is 15 residues. The CDR3 loop reads CASSQIKSGDYGYTF. CDR3 nucleotides: TGCGCCAGCAGTCAAATAAAATCAGGGGACTATGGCTACACCTTC.

This chain connects TRBV5-1 to TRBJ2-1, with 10 positions matching TRBD1. Unmatched junction bases numbered 6, after V lost 6 bases and J lost 3 bases. The CDR3 runs to 15 residues. Germline V lookup: CDR1 SGHRS, CDR2 YFSETQ. The CDR3 DNA sequence: TGCGCCAGCACCGGGACAGGGGAGGGCTACAATGAGCAGTTCTTC. It is translated as CASTGTGEGYNEQFF.

This clone was counted only a few times. This chain connects TRBV7-8 to TRBJ2-1; 8 bases align to TRBD1. Germline CDR1 SGHVS, CDR2 FQNEAQ. V lost 5 bases to trimming and J lost 7 bases; unmatched junction nucleotides: 13. The CDR3 covers 16 residues. The CDR3 is CASSLTLDRVGNEQFF. The CDR3 DNA reads TGTGCCAGCAGCCTAACCCTGGACAGGGTAGGAAATGAGCAGTTCTTC.

This sequence joins TRBV29-1 and TRBJ1-4; D not resolved. There are 12 residues in the CDR3. Germline CDR1 is SQVTM and CDR2 is ANQGSEA. Trimming took 0 bases from V and 14 from J, leaving 13 bases between them. The CDR3 DNA follows: TGCAGCGTTGAAGATAGTACCGCCGGGCTGTTTTTT. Protein: CSVEDSTAGLFF. Complete variable domain (other parts from reference TRBV29-1 and TRBJ1-4): SAVISQKPSRDICQRGTSLTIQCQVDSQVTMMFWYRQQPGQSLTLIATANQGSEATYESGFVIDKFPISRPNLTFSTLTVSNMSPEDSSIYLCSVEDSTAGLFFGSGTQLSVL.

The CDR3 nucleotides read TGTGCCAGCAGTCTCACGGACAGCACTGAAGCTTTCTTT. Protein: CASSLTDSTEAFF. The chain combines TRBV6-5 with TRBJ1-1, with D possibly matching TRBD1 (6 bases). CDR3 length equals 13 residues. The ends were cut back, 5 bases at V and 4 bases at J, with 11 bases in the middle. CDR1 MNHEY and CDR2 SVGAGI come from the germline V gene.

This chain uses TRBV9 with TRBJ1-2, with unresolved D. V lost 2 bases and J lost 0, with 11 bases in between. CDR3 length: 15 amino acids. Germline CDR1 is SGDLS and CDR2 is YYNGEE. CDR3 sequence reads: CASSVDGKANYGYTF. The DNA of the CDR3 is TGTGCCAGCAGCGTCGACGGGAAAGCTAACTATGGCTACACCTTC.

This clone has only one observation. CDR3 in amino acids: CASSLDVRDRGHGYTF. The CDR3 DNA is TGTGCCAGCAGCTTAGATGTTCGGGACAGGGGCCATGGCTACACCTTC. The rearrangement uses TRBV11-2 and TRBJ1-2, with 10 bases lining up with TRBD1. The CDR3 loop spans 16 amino acids. V was clipped by 0 bases and J by 6 bases; unmatched bases: 7. The germline CDR1 and CDR2 sequences are SGHAT and FQNNGV.

V usage is TRBV7-2 and J usage is TRBJ1-1, with no clear D. The CDR3 has 16 amino acids. Per germline, CDR1 SGHTA and CDR2 FQGNSA. The V end was cut by 0 bases, the J end by 2 bases, with 13 bases between. In DNA, the CDR3 is TGTGCCAGCAGCTTAGCGCCGGGAGGCGCCAACACTGAAGCTTTCTTT. The encoded protein is CASSLAPGGANTEAFF.

The CDR3 loop reads CASSPGTANNEQFF. CDR3 DNA sequence: TGTGCCAGCTCACCCGGGACAGCAAACAATGAGCAGTTCTTC. The V and J genes are TRBV18 and TRBJ2-1, with 7 bases fitting TRBD1. The trim removed 3 bases at V and 5 bases at J, leaving 4 bases unmatched. CDR3 length: 14 amino acids. Per the germline V gene, CDR1 is KGHSH and CDR2 is LQKENI. Complete variable domain (other parts from reference TRBV18 and TRBJ2-1): NAGVMQNPRHLVRRRGQEARLRCSPMKGHSHVYWYRQLPEEGLKFMVYLQKENIIDESGMPKERFSAEFPKEGPSILRIQQVVRGDSAAYFCASSPGTANNEQFFGPGTRLTVL.

This sequence joins TRBV5-1 and TRBJ2-3; perhaps TRBD1 as D (6 bases). The CDR3 sequence is 15 residues long. Germline assignment: CDR1 SGHRS and CDR2 YFSETQ. The V end lost 4 bases, the J end lost 6 bases, and 18 bases lay between the germline ends. The CDR3 region has the DNA TGCGCCAGCAGCCTGACAGGAAAGCACATGGATACGCAGTATTTT. This encodes CASSLTGKHMDTQYF.

V usage is TRBV6-6 and J usage is TRBJ1-4, with 8 bases matching TRBD1. The CDR3 spans 16 residues. After removal of 6 bases from V and 0 bases from J, the junction contained 6 bases not matched to a gene. Germline CDR1 is MNHNY and CDR2 is SVGAGI (reference sequence). The CDR3 nucleotides read TGTGCCAGCAGAGGACAGGGCGGGGCAACTAATGAAAAACTGTTTTTT. This sequence encodes CASRGQGGATNEKLFF.

V gene TRBV7-9 combines with J gene TRBJ1-4; D ambiguous. V shed 5 bases and J shed 8 bases, with 9 bases lying between them. Germline lookup yields CDR1 SEHNR and CDR2 FQNEAQ (reference sequence). This CDR3 region has 12 residues. This chain's CDR3 is CASSPLTEKLFF. The CDR3 bases are TGTGCCAGCAGCCCGCTGACAGAAAAACTGTTTTTT.

This sequence joins TRBV5-1 and TRBJ1-1; D possibly corresponds to TRBD1 (5 bases). CDR3 length: 14 residues. The V gene lost 2 bases and the J gene lost 2 bases, with 10 bases spanning the gap. The germline V gene encodes CDR1 SGHRS and CDR2 YFSETQ. The CDR3 is CASSFQGPNTEAFF. The CDR3 DNA follows: TGCGCCAGCAGCTTCCAGGGCCCCAACACTGAAGCTTTCTTT.

The chain employs TRBV28 and TRBJ2-5, with D tentatively TRBD2 (6 bases). This CDR3 comprises 15 residues. The V gene lost 6 bases and the J gene lost 1 base, with 15 bases spanning the gap. Germline lookup yields CDR1 MDHEN and CDR2 SYDVKM. The CDR3 spells CASRSWGGIQETQYF. CDR3 in DNA: TGTGCCAGCAGGTCCTGGGGCGGGATCCAAGAGACCCAGTACTTC.

The genes are TRBV14 and TRBJ1-3; D not resolved. The CDR3 consists of 14 residues. The ends were cut back, 4 bases at V and 4 bases at J, with 11 bases in the middle. Germline assignment: CDR1 SGHDN and CDR2 FVKESK. In nucleotides, the CDR3 is TGTGCCAGCAGCCCCCTTGGGCCGGGAAACACCATATATTTT. This codes for CASSPLGPGNTIYF.

This clone has just a few counts. V gene TRBV10-3 combines with J gene TRBJ1-5; TRBD1 aligns across 10 bases. Germline V gene lookup returns CDR1 ENHRY and CDR2 SYGVKD. This CDR3 has 14 residues. V trimming: 7 bases; J trimming: 7 bases; junction bases outside the gene matches: 7. CDR3 bases: TGTGCCATCAACGGGGACAGGGGAGACCAGCCCCAGCATTTT. Its protein product is CAINGDRGDQPQHF.

This chain joins TRBV20-1 and TRBJ1-3; D not resolved. CDR1 and CDR2 from the germline V gene are DFQATT and SNEGSKA (reference sequence). The germline V and J ends were trimmed by 3 bases and 0 bases, with 6 bases remaining between them. The CDR3 covers 13 residues. CDR3 nucleotide sequence: TGCAGTGCTAGTGCAGTCTCTGGAAACACCATATATTTT. This translates into CSASAVSGNTIYF.

The chain joins TRBV12-3 or TRBV12-4 to TRBJ1-1; maybe TRBD1 (5 bases). The V and J ends lost 3 bases and 4 bases respectively, with 9 bases between them. CDR3 length equals 13 residues. The CDR3 DNA reads TGTGCCAGCAGTTTTCTCCAGGGCACTGAAGCTTTCTTT. It yields the protein CASSFLQGTEAFF.

The J gene is TRBJ2-7, the V gene TRBV29-1; 10 bases map to TRBD1. The CDR3 is 15 amino acids. CDR1 and CDR2 from the germline V gene are SQVTM and ANQGSEA. Losses at the gene ends were 5 bases for V and 6 bases for J; bases not matched to a gene: 13. The CDR3 is CSVRFRGTGEAEQYF. In nucleotides, the CDR3 is TGCAGCGTTCGGTTTAGAGGGACAGGGGAGGCCGAGCAGTACTTC.